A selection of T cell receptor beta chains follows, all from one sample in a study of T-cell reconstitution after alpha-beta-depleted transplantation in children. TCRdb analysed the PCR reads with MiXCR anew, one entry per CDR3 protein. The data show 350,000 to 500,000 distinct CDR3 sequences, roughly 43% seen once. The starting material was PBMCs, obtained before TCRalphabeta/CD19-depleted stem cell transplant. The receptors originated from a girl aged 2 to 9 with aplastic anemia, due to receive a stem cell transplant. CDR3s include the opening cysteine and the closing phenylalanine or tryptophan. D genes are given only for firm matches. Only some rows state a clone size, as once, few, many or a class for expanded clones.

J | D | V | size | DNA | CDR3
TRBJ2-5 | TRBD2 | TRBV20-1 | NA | TGCAGTGCTGGGGGACTAGCGGGAGGGCCGGTCGAGACCCAGTACTTC | CSAGGLAGGPVETQYF
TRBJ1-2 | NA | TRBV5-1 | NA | TGCGCCAGCAGCTTGGTAGTTGGGACCTACGAGGATGGCTACACCTTC | CASSLVVGTYEDGYTF
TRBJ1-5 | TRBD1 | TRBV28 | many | TGTGCCAGCAGAGATCTGGACAGGGGACGGAATCAGCCCCAGCATTTT | CASRDLDRGRNQPQHF
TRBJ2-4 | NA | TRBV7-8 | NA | TGTGCCAGCAGCTACGGGATTGACATTCAGTACTTC | CASSYGIDIQYF
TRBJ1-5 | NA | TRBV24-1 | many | TGTGCCACCAGTGATTTCGCGGATAATCAGCCCCAGCATTTT | CATSDFADNQPQHF
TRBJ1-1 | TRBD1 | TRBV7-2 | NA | TGTGCCAGCAGCTCATGGACAGGCACTGAAGCTTTCTTT | CASSSWTGTEAFF
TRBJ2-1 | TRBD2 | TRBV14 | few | TGTGCCAGCAGCCAAGTCCCGGGACTAGCGGGAGGGATATACAATGAGCAGTTCTTC | CASSQVPGLAGGIYNEQFF
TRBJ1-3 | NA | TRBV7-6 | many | TGTGCCAGCAGCTTCGAGCCTCAGGGAAACACCATATATTTT | CASSFEPQGNTIYF
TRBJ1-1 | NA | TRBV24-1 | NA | TGTGCCACCAGTGATTTGAACACTGAAGCTTTCTTT | CATSDLNTEAFF
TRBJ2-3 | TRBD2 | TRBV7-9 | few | TGTGCCAGCAGCCAAGGGCGGGGGAGTAGCACAGATACGCAGTATTTT | CASSQGRGSSTDTQYF
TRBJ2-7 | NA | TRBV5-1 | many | TGCGCCAGCAGCTTGGGGTCGGGTCCCTACGAGCAGTACTTC | CASSLGSGPYEQYF
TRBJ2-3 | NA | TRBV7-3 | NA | TGTGCCAGCAGCCCGACGGGACCCCCCGCAGATACGCAGTATTTT | CASSPTGPPADTQYF
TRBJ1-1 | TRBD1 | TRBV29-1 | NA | TGCAGCACCAACCGGGACAGGGGCACTGAAGCTTTCTTT | CSTNRDRGTEAFF
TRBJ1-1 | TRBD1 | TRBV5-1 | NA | TGCGCCAGCAGCTTGTGGAATTACAGGGGGGAAGCTTTCTTT | CASSLWNYRGEAFF
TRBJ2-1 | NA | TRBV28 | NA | TGTGCCAGCAGTACCCCCTCGACAAAAGCGAAATACAATGAGCAGTTCTTC | CASSTPSTKAKYNEQFF
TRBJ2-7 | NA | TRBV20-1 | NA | TGCAGTGCTAGAGATCTGGGGGAAAGCTCCTACGAGCAGTACTTC | CSARDLGESSYEQYF
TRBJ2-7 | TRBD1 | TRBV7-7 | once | TGTGCCAGCAGCCTTGGGACAGTTTACTCCTACGAGCAGTACTTC | CASSLGTVYSYEQYF
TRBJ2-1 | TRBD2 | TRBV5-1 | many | TGCGCCAGCAGCCCCTTAGCGGGAGCTTTCTCCAATGAGCAGTTCTTC | CASSPLAGAFSNEQFF
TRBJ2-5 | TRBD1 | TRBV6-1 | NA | TGTGCCAGCAGCCCTAAGGGGACAGGGGTATACCAAGAGACCCAGTACTTC | CASSPKGTGVYQETQYF